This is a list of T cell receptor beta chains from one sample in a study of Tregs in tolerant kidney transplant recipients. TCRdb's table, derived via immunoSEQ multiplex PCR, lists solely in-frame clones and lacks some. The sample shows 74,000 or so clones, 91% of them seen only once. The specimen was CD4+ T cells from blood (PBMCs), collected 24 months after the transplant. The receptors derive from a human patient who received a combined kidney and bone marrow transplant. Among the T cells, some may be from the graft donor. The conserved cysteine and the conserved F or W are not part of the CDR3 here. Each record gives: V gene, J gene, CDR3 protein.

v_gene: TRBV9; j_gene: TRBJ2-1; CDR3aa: ASSVASGVNNEQF
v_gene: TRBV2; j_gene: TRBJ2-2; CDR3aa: ASRSGVNTGELF
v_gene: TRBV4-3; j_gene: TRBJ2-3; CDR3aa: ASSQDRVTQY
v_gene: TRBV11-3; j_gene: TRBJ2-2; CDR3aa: ASSLDRDTGELF
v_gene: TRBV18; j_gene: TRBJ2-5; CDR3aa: ASSRDRQETQY
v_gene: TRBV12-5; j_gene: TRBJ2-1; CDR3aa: ASGPDRPPVNEQF
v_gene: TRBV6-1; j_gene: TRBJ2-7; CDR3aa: ASSEGPWTSGTNYEQY
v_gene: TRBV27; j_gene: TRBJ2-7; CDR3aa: ASSFMSGGSYEQY
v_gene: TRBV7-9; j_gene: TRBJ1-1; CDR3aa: ASSSGQGSTEAF
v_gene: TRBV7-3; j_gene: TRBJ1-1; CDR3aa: ASSSVGQGRGGTEAF
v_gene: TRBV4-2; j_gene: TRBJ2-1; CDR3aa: ASSQDNGGKPYNEQF
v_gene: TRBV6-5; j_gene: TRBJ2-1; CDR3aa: ASSSGTRHEQF
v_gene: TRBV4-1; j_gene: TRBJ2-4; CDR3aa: ASSSGERNIQY
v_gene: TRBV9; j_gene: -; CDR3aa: ASSHSGGKSSYEQY
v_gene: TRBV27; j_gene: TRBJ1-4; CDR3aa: ASSLVFRQTSTNEKLF
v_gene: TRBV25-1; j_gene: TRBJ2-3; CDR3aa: ASSVPGLAGGADTQY
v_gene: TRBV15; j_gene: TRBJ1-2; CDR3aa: ATSRDRGVWGYT
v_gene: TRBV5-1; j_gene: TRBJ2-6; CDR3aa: ASSEQGAGGANVLT
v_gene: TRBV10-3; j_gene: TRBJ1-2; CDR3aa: AISESGPIGYT
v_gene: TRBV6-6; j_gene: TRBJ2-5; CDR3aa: ASSYLTGEETQY
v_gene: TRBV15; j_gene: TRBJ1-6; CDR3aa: ATSRDPDRNNSPLH
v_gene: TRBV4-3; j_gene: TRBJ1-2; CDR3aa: ASSQVIGTGGAGYT